The 2 T cell receptor beta chains listed next were all sequenced from one sample in a study of T cell clonality in common variable immunodeficiency (dated by TCRdb to between 2014 and 2017). Libraries came from the immunoSEQ multiplex PCR assay. In its TCRdb copy, this immuneACCESS table keeps in-frame sequences only and misses some clones. Where compared with another copy, unresolved V genes explain less than half of these, and the others have no known cause. This sample shows tens of thousands of clones, and none of them turns up only once. The ten largest account for approximately 0.8% of the sample. Input material: peripheral blood mononuclear cells. These receptors were taken from a person between 18 and 75 years old in good health.

This clone was seen many times. The read ends 3 residues shy of where the CDR3 ends; the end is completed using the germline J gene. The chain has TRBV7-1 and TRBJ2-1; D gene ambiguous. TRBV7-1 is designated an ORF whose function remains uncertain. The CDR3 runs to 21 residues. Trimming shortened V by 3 bases and J by 0 bases, and 27 bases separated the two germline ends. The CDR3 DNA, read in part, is TGTGCCAGCAGCTCCCACCCCCTTGGCGCTAGTGCTGCTCTCTCCTACAATGAG. The encoded protein is CASSSHPLGASAALSYNE. The whole CDR3 is CASSSHPLGASAALSYNEQFF.

This clone was observed at least ten times. The read halts 3 residues ahead of the CDR3 end, with the missing end drawn from the germline J gene. This chain connects TRBV5-4 to TRBJ2-2, with 7 bases that match TRBD1. In germline, CDR1 is SGHNT, CDR2 YYREEE (reference sequence). The CDR3 is 14 amino acids. With 0 bases clipped from V and 5 bases from J, the junction kept 1 base outside the gene matches. The part of the CDR3 DNA that was read is TGTGCCAGCAGCTTGGGACAGGGAACCGGGGAG. This gives the protein CASSLGQGTGE. The entire CDR3 protein is CASSLGQGTGELFF.